This T cell receptor (beta chain) derives from a study of T cells in Graves' hyperthyroidism and ophthalmopathy. Aged 18 to 65, the patients had hyperthyroidism that was newly diagnosed and had lasted under 2 months. This clonotype appeared many times. TCR beta CDR3 regions were amplified from RNA. HTBI primers were used for first-round RT-PCR of the TCR CDR3. One entry per CDR3 protein results from TCRdb running MiXCR on the multiplex PCR reads. The data show about 610,000 distinct CDR3 sequences, approximately 44% seen once. The germline V gene encodes CDR1 MNHEY and CDR2 SVGAGI. V lost 6 bases, J lost 5 bases, and 13 bases lay in between. The CDR3 runs to 13 residues.

Sequenced: peripheral blood or thyroid tissue (not recorded which). The genes are TRBV6-5 and TRBJ2-5, with D tentatively TRBD2 (6 bases). This clonotype was sampled from a woman between 18 and 29 years old with Graves' hyperthyroidism. The CDR3 bases are TGTGCCAGCAGGCCGTCGGAGGGGGAGACCCAGTACTTC. Amino acid sequence: CASRPSEGETQYF.